The next 30 T cell receptor beta chains were all read from a single sample in a study of T cell responses to AZD1222 COVID-19 vaccine. Using immunoSEQ multiplex PCR, the repertoire was profiled, and TCRdb retains in-frame clones only, with some absent. The sample has 150,000 to 180,000 clones; roughly nine tenths are singletons. This specimen consisted of peripheral blood, obtained on day 0 of MenACWY control vaccination. These receptors came from an adult in good health.

The count of this clone is one. The V call is TRBV28, the J call TRBJ1-1, with TRBD1 as a possible D gene (6 bases). V shed 6 bases and J shed 4 bases, with 18 bases lying between them. This CDR3 is built from 15 residues. Germline V gene lookup returns CDR1 MDHEN and CDR2 SYDVKM. The CDR3 region is CASRFNRDGGTEAFF. The CDR3 DNA is TGTGCCAGCAGGTTCAACAGGGACGGGGGCACTGAAGCTTTCTTT.

This clone was detected once. The rearrangement uses TRBV5-1 and TRBJ1-1; a possible D gene is TRBD1 (5 bases). CDR1 is SGHRS, CDR2 YFSETQ, per germline. This CDR3 spans 13 amino acids. V lost 3 bases, J lost 4 bases, and 10 bases lay in between. CDR3 in amino acids: CASSYGGFTEAFF. The DNA for the CDR3 is TGCGCCAGCAGCTACGGGGGGTTCACTGAAGCTTTCTTT.

In its sample, this clone was seen once. The rearrangement joins TRBV15 to TRBJ2-5; tentative D call: TRBD2 (6 bases). V was pared by 1 base and J by 5 bases, with 14 bases between. Germline V gene data show CDR1 as LNHNV and CDR2 as YYDKDF (reference sequence). The CDR3 contains 15 residues. CDR3 nucleotides: TGTGCCACCAGCAGAGGGGGGAGGAATCTGGAGACCCAGTACTTC. Protein product: CATSRGGRNLETQYF.

A few counts support this clone. This chain links TRBV9 with TRBJ1-6, with D possibly matching TRBD1 (6 bases). Between the trimmed V and J ends, which lost 1 base and 5 bases, there was a span of 13 bases. The V gene's germline CDR1 is SGDLS and CDR2 YYNGEE. The CDR3 extends over 16 amino acids. The DNA of the CDR3 is TGTGCCAGCAGCGTAACAGGGCTCTCTGATAATTCACCCCTCCACTTT. As protein: CASSVTGLSDNSPLHF. Based on the CDR3 plus reference TRBV9 and TRBJ1-6, the full variable domain is DSGVTQTPKHLITATGQRVTLRCSPRSGDLSVYWYQQSLDQGLQFLIQYYNGEERAKGNILERFSAQQFPDLHSELNLSSLELGDSALYFCASSVTGLSDNSPLHFGNGTRLTVT.

The V gene is TRBV7-9, the J gene TRBJ1-1; D call uncertain. The CDR3 loop spans 13 amino acids. The V end was cut by 4 bases, the J end by 1 base, with 7 bases between. The germline gives CDR1 SEHNR, CDR2 FQNEAQ (reference sequence). CDR3 DNA sequence: TGTGCCAGCAGCTCCGAAGAGAACACTGAAGCTTTCTTT. Translating it yields CASSSEENTEAFF.

V gene TRBV6-2 or TRBV6-3 combines with J gene TRBJ2-7; TRBD2 might be the D (6 bases). The CDR3 has 17 amino acids. V was pared by 0 bases and J by 8 bases, with 23 bases between. Germline V gives CDR1 MNHEY, CDR2 SVGEGT. The CDR3 DNA reads as TGTGCCAGCAGTTACTCAAACTGGGGGGTAAATCGGCTGCAGCAGTACTTC. Its protein is CASSYSNWGVNRLQQYF.

The chain is built from TRBV5-1 and TRBJ2-1; 10 nucleotides match TRBD2. The CDR3 has 17 residues. CDR1 and CDR2 (germline): SGHRS, YFSETQ. The junction had 9 bases not matched to a gene; V was cut back by 0 bases and J by 6 bases. The DNA for the CDR3 is TGCGCCAGCAGCTTGGCCCCTAGGACTAGCGGAAGCAATGAGCAGTTCTTC. Translated: CASSLAPRTSGSNEQFF.

The V gene is TRBV6-5, the J gene TRBJ2-1; 7 bases agree with TRBD1. CDR1 is MNHEY and CDR2 is SVGAGI in the germline V gene. This CDR3 has 14 residues. Trimming at V came to 6 bases and at J to 5 bases, leaving 7 bases not matched to a gene. The CDR3 DNA reads TGTGCCAGCAGGAAGACAGGGCTCAACAATGAGCAGTTCTTC. Protein sequence: CASRKTGLNNEQFF.

This clone occurred a few times. The genes are TRBV2 and TRBJ1-1; D might be TRBD1 (6 bases). The germline V gene has CDR1 SNHLY and CDR2 FYNNEI. V was shortened by 4 bases and J by 0 bases, with 18 bases between the two germline ends. CDR3 length: 17 residues. In DNA form, the CDR3 reads TGTGCCAGCAGTGTTGGGCCCGGGGGGCCCATGAACACTGAAGCTTTCTTT. It translates to CASSVGPGGPMNTEAFF.

The chain recombines TRBV7-6 with TRBJ1-6, with D perhaps matching TRBD1 (5 bases). V was cut by 5 bases and J by 6 bases, with 11 bases left in between. The germline gives CDR1 SGHVS, CDR2 FNYEAQ. The CDR3 loop spans 14 amino acids. CDR3 amino acids: CASSTGTANSPLHF. The CDR3 nucleotides read TGTGCCAGCAGCACCGGGACGGCTAATTCACCCCTCCACTTT.

The CDR3 sequence: CASSRGLAGVHEQYF. In DNA, the CDR3 is TGTGCCAGCAGCCGGGGACTAGCGGGAGTCCACGAGCAGTACTTC. V gene TRBV11-3 combines with J gene TRBJ2-7, with 14 bases aligning to TRBD2. The germline CDR1 and CDR2 sequences are SGHNT and YENEEA. The CDR3 is 15 residues long. J lost 5 bases, V lost 5 bases, and 5 bases had no gene match.

In its sample, this clone was seen a few times. The chain employs TRBV27 and TRBJ1-6; 9 bases are shared with TRBD1. Per germline, CDR1 MNHEY and CDR2 SMNVEV (reference sequence). J was trimmed by 7 bases and V by 3 bases; bases with no gene match: 1. This CDR3 is 14 amino acids long. The chain's CDR3 is CASSLDRGNSPLHF. The CDR3, as DNA: TGTGCCAGCAGTTTGGACAGGGGAAATTCACCCCTCCACTTT.

The chain joins TRBV5-1 to TRBJ2-3; D call uncertain. The CDR3 runs to 14 residues. CDR1 and CDR2 (germline): SGHRS, YFSETQ. The V and J ends lost 8 bases and 6 bases respectively, with 19 bases between them. In DNA, the CDR3 is TGCGCCAGTACCAATACGTATCAGGCGGATACGCAGTATTTT. Its translation: CASTNTYQADTQYF.

This clone was found a few times. The genes are TRBV30 and TRBJ1-6; 7 positions agree with TRBD1. The CDR3 loop spans 13 amino acids. Germline loops: CDR1 GTSNPN, CDR2 SVGIG (reference sequence). V was pared by 6 bases and J by 6 bases, with 5 bases of the junction left unmatched. The CDR3 loop reads CACLRDSNSPLHF. CDR3 nucleotide sequence: TGTGCCTGTCTCCGGGACAGTAATTCACCCCTCCACTTT.

The gene calls are TRBV5-1 and TRBJ2-5, with a possible D match to TRBD2 (5 bases). Germline CDR1 reads SGHRS; CDR2 reads YFSETQ. Trimming pared 4 bases from V and 5 bases from J, leaving 18 bases between. This CDR3 is 15 amino acids long. CDR3 DNA: TGCGCCAGCAGCCCTGGACTCTCGACTGGGGAGACCCAGTACTTC. Translation gives CASSPGLSTGETQYF.

This chain links TRBV5-8 with TRBJ1-5; D not certain. Germline values: CDR1 SGHTS, CDR2 YDEGEE. The V end lost 2 bases, the J end lost 5 bases, and 14 bases lay between the germline ends. The CDR3 runs 15 residues. CDR3 sequence (DNA): TGTGCCAGCAGCTTAGAAAGCAGATCGGATCAGCCCCAGCATTTT. Protein product: CASSLESRSDQPQHF.

The V and J genes are TRBV2 and TRBJ2-1, with 10 bases identical to TRBD2. Germline V lookup: CDR1 SNHLY, CDR2 FYNNEI. The CDR3 has 19 residues. Unmatched junction bases numbered 21, after V lost 10 bases and J lost 3 bases. CDR3: CATLGPIFLAGEVYNEQFF. Written as DNA, the CDR3 is TGTGCCACTTTGGGTCCCATATTCCTAGCGGGAGAGGTCTACAATGAGCAGTTCTTC.

This chain connects TRBV4-2 to TRBJ2-2, with D unclear. V was cut by 1 base and J by 5 bases, with 11 bases left in between. CDR3 size: 15 residues. Germline CDR1 reads LGHNA; CDR2 reads YNFKEQ. The CDR3 DNA reads TGTGCCAGCAGCCAAGTCCCGCAGATAACCGGGGAGCTGTTTTTT. This gives the protein CASSQVPQITGELFF.

This clone was seen just once. The genes are TRBV5-1 and TRBJ2-3; no reliable D call. The CDR3 length is 13 residues. V lost 7 bases to trimming and J lost 0 bases, with 9 bases between them. Per the germline V gene, CDR1 is SGHRS and CDR2 is YFSETQ. DNA of the CDR3: TGCGCCAGCGGAATGGGTAGCACAGATACGCAGTATTTT. Amino acids: CASGMGSTDTQYF.

This chain links TRBV24-1 with TRBJ2-2, with a weak D call TRBD2 (5 bases). V was clipped by 8 bases and J by 9 bases, with 15 bases between them. CDR1 is KGHDR and CDR2 is SFDVKD in the germline V gene. The length of the CDR3 is 13 residues. The CDR3 sequence: CATIGPGGRELFF. CDR3 coding DNA: TGTGCCACCATTGGACCCGGAGGAAGGGAGCTGTTTTTT.

The chain employs TRBV27 and TRBJ2-4; no reliable D call. V dropped 6 bases and J dropped 2 bases, with 11 bases sitting between them. This CDR3 is 14 amino acids long. CDR1 and CDR2 from the germline V gene are MNHEY and SMNVEV (reference sequence). The CDR3 nucleotides are TGTGCCAGCAGGGTAGGCTCCACCAAAAACATTCAGTACTTC. Translated: CASRVGSTKNIQYF.

V gene TRBV2 combines with J gene TRBJ1-6; D is uncertain. The V end lost 5 bases, the J end lost 10 bases, and 15 bases lay between the germline ends. Germline V CDR1 and CDR2: SNHLY, FYNNEI. This CDR3 spans 14 amino acids. CDR3 sequence (DNA): TGTGCCAGCAGTTCGGATAAAGCATACTCACCCCTCCACTTT. Translated: CASSSDKAYSPLHF.

The chain links TRBV11-2 to TRBJ2-1; D not resolved. Trimming left V 5 bases short and J 4 bases short, with 9 bases between. This CDR3 is built from 13 residues. Per the germline V gene, CDR1 is SGHAT and CDR2 is FQNNGV. The CDR3 spells CASSLSKYNEQFF. DNA for the CDR3: TGTGCCAGCAGCCTTTCAAAATACAATGAGCAGTTCTTC.

This chain links TRBV4-2 with TRBJ2-7; perhaps TRBD2 as D (5 bases). This CDR3 spans 14 amino acids. CDR1 is LGHNA and CDR2 is YNFKEQ in the germline V gene. The ends were cut back, 1 base at V and 7 bases at J, with 14 bases in the middle. DNA of the CDR3: TGTGCCAGCAGCCAAGGAACGGTAGCGAGGGAGCAGTACTTC. Amino acid sequence: CASSQGTVAREQYF.

This clone was counted a few times. The chain has TRBV7-3 and TRBJ1-3, with a weak D call TRBD1 (6 bases). The ends were cut back, 4 bases at V and 4 bases at J, with 17 bases in the middle. The CDR3 extends over 16 amino acids. CDR1 SGHTA and CDR2 FQGTGA come from the germline V gene. This CDR3 is CASSYNTGIGGNTIYF. In DNA form, the CDR3 reads TGTGCCAGCAGCTATAACACAGGGATAGGAGGAAACACCATATATTTT.

The chain carries TRBV10-3 and TRBJ2-7; TRBD2 agrees at 11 bases. From germline, CDR1 is ENHRY and CDR2 SYGVKD. Germline trimming cut 5 bases from V and 3 bases from J; bases unmatched to any gene: 6. The CDR3 extends over 15 amino acids. The CDR3 here is CAISQPGLADYEQYF. CDR3 in DNA: TGTGCCATCAGTCAGCCGGGACTAGCGGACTACGAGCAGTACTTC.

This chain uses TRBV11-3 with TRBJ2-6; the D is unclear. The germline V gene encodes CDR1 SGHNT and CDR2 YENEEA. The CDR3 has 16 amino acids. Trimming took 3 bases from V and 4 from J, leaving 13 bases between them. This CDR3 is CASSFDTHPGANVLTF. Written as DNA, the CDR3 is TGTGCCAGCAGCTTCGATACCCACCCCGGGGCCAACGTCCTGACTTTC.

The chain recombines TRBV5-1 with TRBJ1-1; D is unresolved. V lost 2 bases and J lost 4, with 12 bases in between. CDR3 length: 14 residues. Germline V gene sequence: CDR1 SGHRS, CDR2 YFSETQ. This CDR3 is CASSFEEWGTEAFF. The CDR3 nucleotides read TGCGCCAGCAGCTTCGAGGAGTGGGGCACTGAAGCTTTCTTT.

This chain connects TRBV7-9 to TRBJ2-1; 12 bases map to TRBD2. Per germline, CDR1 SEHNR and CDR2 FQNEAQ (reference sequence). V shed 5 bases, J shed 0 bases, and the junction held 11 bases outside the gene matches. The CDR3 is 19 residues long. CDR3: CASSPWGLAGGVSYNEQFF. Here the CDR3 DNA reads TGTGCCAGCAGCCCCTGGGGGCTAGCGGGAGGGGTCTCCTACAATGAGCAGTTCTTC.

The V call is TRBV2, the J call TRBJ1-2; the D is unclear. Between the trimmed V and J ends, which lost 4 bases and 2 bases, there was a span of 8 bases. Germline CDR1 SNHLY, CDR2 FYNNEI. This CDR3 contains 13 residues. The CDR3 protein is CASSALPNYGYTF. CDR3 DNA: TGTGCCAGCAGTGCCCTCCCGAACTATGGCTACACCTTC.